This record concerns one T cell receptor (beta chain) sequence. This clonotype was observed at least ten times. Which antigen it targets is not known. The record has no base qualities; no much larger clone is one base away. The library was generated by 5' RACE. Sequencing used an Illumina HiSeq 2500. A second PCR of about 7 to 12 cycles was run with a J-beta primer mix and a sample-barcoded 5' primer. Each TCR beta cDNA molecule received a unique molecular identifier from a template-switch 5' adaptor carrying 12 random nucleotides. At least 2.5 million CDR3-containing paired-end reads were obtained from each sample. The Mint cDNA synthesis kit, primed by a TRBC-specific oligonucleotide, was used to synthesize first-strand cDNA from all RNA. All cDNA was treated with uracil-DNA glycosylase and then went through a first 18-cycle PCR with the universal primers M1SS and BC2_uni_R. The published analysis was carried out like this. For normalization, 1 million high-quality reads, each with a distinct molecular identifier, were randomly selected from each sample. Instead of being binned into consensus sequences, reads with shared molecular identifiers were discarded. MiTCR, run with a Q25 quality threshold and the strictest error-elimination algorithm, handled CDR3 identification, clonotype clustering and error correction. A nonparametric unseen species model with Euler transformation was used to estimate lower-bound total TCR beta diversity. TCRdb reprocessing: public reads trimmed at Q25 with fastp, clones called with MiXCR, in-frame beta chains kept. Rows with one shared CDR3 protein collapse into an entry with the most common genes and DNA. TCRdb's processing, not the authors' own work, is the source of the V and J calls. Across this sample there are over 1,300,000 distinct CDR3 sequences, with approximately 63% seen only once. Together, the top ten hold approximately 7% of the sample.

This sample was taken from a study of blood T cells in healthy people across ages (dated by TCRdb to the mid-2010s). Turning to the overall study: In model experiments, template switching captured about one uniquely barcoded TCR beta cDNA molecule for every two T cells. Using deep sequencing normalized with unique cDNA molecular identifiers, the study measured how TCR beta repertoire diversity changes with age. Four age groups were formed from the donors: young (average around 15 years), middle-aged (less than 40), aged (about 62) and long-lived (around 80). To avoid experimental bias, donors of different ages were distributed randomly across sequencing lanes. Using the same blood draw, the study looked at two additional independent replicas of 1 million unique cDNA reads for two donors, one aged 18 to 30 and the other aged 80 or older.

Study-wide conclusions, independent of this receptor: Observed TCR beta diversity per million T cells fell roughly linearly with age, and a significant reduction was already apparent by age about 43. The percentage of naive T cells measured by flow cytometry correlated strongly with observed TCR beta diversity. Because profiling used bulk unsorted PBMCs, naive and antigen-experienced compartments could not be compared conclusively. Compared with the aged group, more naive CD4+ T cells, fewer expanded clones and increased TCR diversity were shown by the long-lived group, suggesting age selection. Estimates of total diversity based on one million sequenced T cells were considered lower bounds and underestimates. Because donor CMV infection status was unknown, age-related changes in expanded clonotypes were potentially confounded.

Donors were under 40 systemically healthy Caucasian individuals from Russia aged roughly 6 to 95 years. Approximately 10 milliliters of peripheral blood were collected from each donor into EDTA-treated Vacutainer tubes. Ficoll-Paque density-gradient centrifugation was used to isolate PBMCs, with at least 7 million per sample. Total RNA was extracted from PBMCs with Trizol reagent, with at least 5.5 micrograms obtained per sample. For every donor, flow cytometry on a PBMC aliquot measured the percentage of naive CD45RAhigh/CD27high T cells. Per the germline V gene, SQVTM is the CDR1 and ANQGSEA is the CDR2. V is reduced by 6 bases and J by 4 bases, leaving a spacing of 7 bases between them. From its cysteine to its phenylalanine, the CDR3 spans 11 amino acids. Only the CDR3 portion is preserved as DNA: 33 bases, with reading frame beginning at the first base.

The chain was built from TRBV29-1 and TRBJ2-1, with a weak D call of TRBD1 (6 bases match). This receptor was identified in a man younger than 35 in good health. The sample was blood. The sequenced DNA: TGCAGCGTGGGACATTACAATGAGCAGTTCTTC. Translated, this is CSVGHYNEQFF.